This entry features one T cell receptor beta chain sequence. These data originate in a study of control samples from healthy donors and cancer patients. The data were produced by immunoSEQ multiplex PCR, yet TCRdb's version contains in-frame clones alone and is incomplete. The profile covers approximately 180,000 clones, with 94% appearing a single time and about 1.4% taken by the ten largest. Trimming removed 6 bases at V and 1 base at J, with 16 bases between. This CDR3 comprises 16 residues. Germline V lookup: CDR1 KGHSH, CDR2 LQKENI. This receptor was obtained from a woman younger than 35 in good health. The chain joins TRBV18 to TRBJ2-1; D perhaps matches TRBD2 (6 bases). Specimen: blood. As DNA, the CDR3 is TGTGCCAGCTCGTCCAGAGGGCGGGGATCCTACAATGAGCAGTTCTTC. Translated, it gives CASSSRGRGSYNEQFF.